This T cell receptor beta chain was sequenced during a study of blood T cell repertoires in COVID-19. Trimming shortened V by 2 bases and J by 4 bases, and 6 bases separated the two germline ends. The CDR3 has 13 residues. Germline CDR1 reads SGHTA; CDR2 reads FQGTGA. This clone was found once. The same CDR3 also results from other DNA sequences found in this sample. Participants had their cohort set by participant-reported clinical history. Data came from immunoSEQ multiplex PCR; TCRdb stores just in-frame clones and leaves some out. Seen here are approximately 160,000 clones, over 75% observed once, and the top ten hold 6% to 7.5%.

V is TRBV7-3 and J is TRBJ1-5; D may be TRBD1 (5 bases). Material for sequencing was PBMCs or T cells enriched from blood (not recorded which). The receptor was derived from a woman aged 45-59 years who had recovered from COVID-19. Written as DNA, the CDR3 is TGTGCCAGCAGCTTAGACAGAAATCAGCCCCAGCATTTT. Protein product: CASSLDRNQPQHF.